These T cell receptor beta chains were read from a single sample in a study of blood T cell repertoires in COVID-19. Using immunoSEQ multiplex PCR, the repertoire was profiled, and TCRdb retains in-frame clones only, with some absent. The sample shows 250,000 to 350,000 clones, around 88% of them seen only once. Sequenced input: peripheral blood. These receptors all come from a woman aged 70-85 years with COVID-19, enrolled during active disease. The conserved cysteine and the conserved F or W are not part of the CDR3 here. The D gene is left open where the match is weak. Expanded clones are given a class, and other clones once, few, many or no size at all.

clone size	D gene	V gene	J gene	CDR3 protein
.	.	TRBV10-2	TRBJ2-4	ASSEGAKNIQY
.	TRBD1	TRBV7-9	TRBJ1-2	ASSLPGQGMQDYT
.	.	TRBV7-8	TRBJ1-1	ASSLGAGPEAF
.	.	TRBV28	TRBJ1-5	AATRGSNQPQH
.	.	TRBV3-1/TRBV3-2	TRBJ1-2	ASSHGPTTNYGYT
.	TRBD1	TRBV5-1	TRBJ2-7	ASSSRTGSSYEQY
.	.	TRBV6-2/TRBV6-3	TRBJ2-7	ASSDTYEQY
.	.	TRBV19	TRBJ2-6	ASKRQGFGANVLT
.	TRBD2	TRBV10-3	TRBJ2-1	AISSGGDFNEQF
few	TRBD1	TRBV19	TRBJ1-5	ASKSTGVDQPQH
.	TRBD2	TRBV13	TRBJ2-5	ASSFPSGGETQY
.	.	TRBV6-5	TRBJ2-7	ASSYGQGNEQY
once	.	TRBV21-1	TRBJ2-6	ASSKEGVTGANVLT
.	.	TRBV5-1	TRBJ2-7	ASSLESHEQY
.	TRBD1	TRBV11-2	TRBJ2-7	ASSLRTTGSEQY
.	.	TRBV9	TRBJ2-1	ASSVVSSSYNEQF
.	.	TRBV19	TRBJ1-2	ASSSSDIYGYT
.	TRBD2	TRBV7-2	TRBJ2-1	ASSPRGGPSNEQF
.	.	TRBV6-5	TRBJ2-2	ASRTGPNTGELF
.	TRBD1	TRBV5-1	TRBJ1-2	ASSQGQGAPYGYT
.	.	TRBV6-4	TRBJ2-7	ASSADRSSYEQY
few	.	TRBV5-1	TRBJ2-7	ASSFGGTISSYEQY
.	.	TRBV5-1	TRBJ1-2	ASNREGGSYGYT
.	TRBD1	TRBV4-3	TRBJ1-2	ASSLLGGGQGVYGYT
.	TRBD1	TRBV7-2	TRBJ2-7	ASSSRDRGLYEQY
.	TRBD1	TRBV30	TRBJ2-7	AGQGRYEQY
once	TRBD1	TRBV2	TRBJ1-1	ASGGQGDPEAF
.	.	TRBV5-6	TRBJ1-2	ASSGGLSYGYT
.	.	TRBV5-1	TRBJ1-1	ASSLLQGNTEAF
.	TRBD2	TRBV5-6	TRBJ2-5	ASSLGLAVETQY
.	.	TRBV10-1	TRBJ2-3	ASSASGLSTDTQY
.	TRBD2	TRBV11-2	TRBJ2-5	ASSLMRGGRQETQY
.	.	TRBV11-2	TRBJ2-2	ASSSSGSGLFANTGELF
.	TRBD1	TRBV10-3	TRBJ1-5	AISENGQGQPQH
.	TRBD1	TRBV3-1/TRBV3-2	TRBJ1-2	ASSHGGGRDRNYGYT
.	.	TRBV7-2	TRBJ1-1	ASSLGTWYYTEAF
once	.	TRBV3-1/TRBV3-2	TRBJ2-4	ASSHDSVVKNIQY
.	.	TRBV7-6	TRBJ1-2	ASSLGPGLLVGYT
once	.	TRBV11-3	TRBJ2-2	ASSPGSRTNTGELF
.	.	TRBV20-1	TRBJ1-1	SARERVAF
.	TRBD1	TRBV2	TRBJ2-7	ASNDRVYEQY
.	.	TRBV29-1	TRBJ1-5	SVRGDSNQPQH
.	.	TRBV5-1	TRBJ1-4	ASSLARVSTNEKLF
.	TRBD2	TRBV18	TRBJ2-1	ASSPPRGGDNEQF
.	.	TRBV5-1	TRBJ1-1	ASSLGQVPEAF
.	.	TRBV7-9	TRBJ1-2	ASSPTGFYGYT
.	.	TRBV27	TRBJ2-7	ASSGCEQY
.	.	TRBV5-4	TRBJ1-6	ASSLYGSYNSPLH
.	TRBD2	TRBV5-1	TRBJ2-1	ASSQAGGNNEQF
.	.	TRBV19	TRBJ1-5	ASSGREGDQPQH
.	.	TRBV28	TRBJ2-3	ASRGGGTDTQY
.	TRBD1	TRBV7-2	TRBJ1-2	ASSPDRNYGYT
.	TRBD1	TRBV5-1	TRBJ1-1	ASSLWGQANTEAF
.	.	TRBV10-3	TRBJ1-2	AMAGLSNYGYT
.	.	TRBV1	TRBJ2-7	TGSHPLRVAGYHEQY
.	.	TRBV4-3	TRBJ1-3	ASSQVHGPGNTIY
.	TRBD1	TRBV18	TRBJ1-5	ASSPGQAVGGQPQH